This T cell receptor beta chain was observed in a study of T cell repertoires in cytomegalovirus infection. TCRdb itself ran the reads through MiXCR, one entry per CDR3 protein. The sample consists of approximately 990,000 distinct CDR3 sequences, around 32% of them appearing once. Note on this clonotype: The antigen remains unidentified.

Sequencing used cultured CD8+ T cells from PBMCs, obtained from culture after CMV antigen stimulation. This receptor was taken from a human donor in good health (CMV status not recorded). Some clones in this sample may be carry-over from other donors' samples.

CDR3 sequence reads: CASSYMASNQPQHF. The CDR3 DNA reads TGTGCCAGCAGTTACATGGCTAGCAATCAGCCCCAGCATTTT. The gene calls are TRBV6-2 or TRBV6-3 and TRBJ1-5; no reliable D call. The CDR3 totals 14 residues. V lost 2 bases and J 0 bases, leaving 5 bases between the germline ends. Germline V gene data show CDR1 as MNHEY and CDR2 as SVGEGT.